A selection of T cell receptor beta chains follows, all from one sample in a study of beta chain features in type 1 diabetes. Generated by immunoSEQ multiplex PCR, the TCRdb table keeps only in-frame clones and is missing some. Counted here are a few hundred thousand clones, about 30% occurring once; the ten biggest clones make up 0.06% to 0.07%. The sample comprised naive CD4+ T cells from blood. These receptors originate from a man aged 18 to 30 in good health. Both conserved end residues are part of each CDR3.

v_call cdr3_aa
TRBV6-6 CASSLTSGSYGEQFF
TRBV29-1 CSVESGRREGNEQFF
TRBV9 CASSLQGGVYNEQFF
TRBV29-1 CSVISSEKGDEQYF
TRBV7-9 CASSPSGPSSYEQYF
TRBV14 CASSQEWGNEQYF
TRBV10-3 CAISVFEGGTGELFF
TRBV9 CASSDSPHTSAQEQFF
TRBV30 CAWRVHSYEQYF
TRBV5-6 CASSLSGTGNQPQHF
TRBV5-1 CASSQPGTSVTDTQYF
TRBV7-9 CARGQASGLTDTQYF
TRBV25-1 CASSEPQGAVETQYF
TRBV7-9 CASSARDASYEQYF
TRBV19 CASSRTSGSYEQYF
TRBV7-8 CASSPVGPSYNEQFF
TRBV7-9 CASSLGGTRLREQFF
TRBV9 CASSGPPGQGTDTQYF
TRBV7-3 CASSLQGNTGELFF
TRBV5-1 CASSLDSSQETQYF
TRBV7-7 CASSLSETQYF
TRBV28 CASSPRTSQWDTQYF
TRBV5-1 CASSGGIHNYNEQFF
TRBV2 CASSGPTGNEQFF
TRBV6-1 CASSEANDGELFF
TRBV18 CASSPQGNEQFF
TRBV29-1 CSVRTGSGASTDTQYF